This T cell receptor (beta chain) was sequenced for a study of T cells in Graves' hyperthyroidism and ophthalmopathy. Authors of the study amplified TCR beta CDR3 regions from RNA transcripts. HTBI primers were employed in a first-round RT-PCR of the TCR CDR3. From the multiplex PCR reads, TCRdb called clonotypes with MiXCR, one entry per CDR3 protein. The sample lists about 520,000 distinct CDR3 sequences, around 22% occurring once. The J segment lost 1 base and the V segment lost 1 base, leaving 6 bases of the junction unmatched. The CDR3 loop spans 16 amino acids. Per germline, CDR1 LGHDT and CDR2 YNNKEL (reference sequence). This clonotype was counted many times.

The sequencing sample was made of blood. This clonotype was sampled from a woman under 40 with Graves' ophthalmopathy. The chain is built from TRBV3-1 and TRBJ1-1; 7 positions agree with TRBD1. The CDR3 reads CASSQGTGRGNTEAFF. CDR3 DNA sequence: TGTGCCAGCAGCCAAGGGACAGGACGAGGGAACACTGAAGCTTTCTTT.